Presented here are 4 T cell receptor beta chains from one specimen sequenced in a study of T cell responses to AZD1222 COVID-19 vaccine. Generated by immunoSEQ multiplex PCR, the TCRdb table keeps only in-frame clones and is missing some. The sample records around 50,000 clones, approximately 86% being singletons. The material sequenced was peripheral blood, taken on day 0 of AZD1222 vaccination. The source is an adult in good health.

The V gene is TRBV6-5, the J gene TRBJ2-7, with 7 bases identical to TRBD1. V trimming: 6 bases; J trimming: 6 bases; junction bases outside the gene matches: 14. CDR1 is MNHEY, CDR2 SVGAGI, per germline. The CDR3 runs 15 residues. CDR3 sequence reads: CASSSTEGAQGEQYF. CDR3 in DNA: TGTGCCAGCAGCTCTACTGAGGGGGCGCAGGGCGAGCAGTACTTC.

The rearrangement links TRBV7-9 to TRBJ1-3; the D is unclear. The CDR3 consists of 13 residues. The V gene lost 3 bases and the J gene lost 6 bases, with 9 bases spanning the gap. The germline V gene encodes CDR1 SEHNR and CDR2 FQNEAQ (reference sequence). The CDR3 protein is CASSFIALNTIYF. Here the CDR3 DNA reads TGTGCCAGCAGCTTCATAGCCCTAAACACCATATATTTT.

This clone is a singleton in its sample. This sequence joins TRBV28 and TRBJ1-5; TRBD1 matches 8 bases. V trimming: 2 bases; J trimming: 7 bases; junction bases outside the gene matches: 7. CDR3 size: 15 residues. Germline assignment: CDR1 MDHEN and CDR2 SYDVKM. The CDR3 bases are TGTGCCAGCAGTTTACCTACAGGGGGGCGGCAGCCCCAGCATTTT. This codes for CASSLPTGGRQPQHF.

In nucleotides, the CDR3 is TGTGCCAGCAGTTGGGACGGCCGACCCTACGAGCAGTACTTC. Residues: CASSWDGRPYEQYF. The chain recombines TRBV5-6 with TRBJ2-7, with D perhaps being TRBD1 or TRBD2 (5 bases each). CDR1 SGHDT and CDR2 YYEEEE come from the germline V gene. Trimming removed 5 bases from V and 2 bases from J, with 14 bases in between. The CDR3 loop spans 14 amino acids. The full variable domain, rest sourced from reference TRBV5-6 and TRBJ2-7, is DAGVTQSPTHLIKTRGQQVTLRCSPKSGHDTVSWYQQALGQGPQFIFQYYEEEERQRGNFPDRFSGHQFPNYSSELNVNALLLGDSALYLCASSWDGRPYEQYFGPGTRLTVT.